Sequencing of this TCR beta chain was carried out in a study of shared clonotypes between healthy human individuals. Sequencing was at deep level. Sequenced by immunoSEQ multiplex PCR; TCRdb stores in-frame clones only, minus some. The sample lists about 330,000 clones, roughly 84% seen once, with about 16% in the top ten. About this clone itself: Antigen specificity is unknown.

Findings and caveats of the study: Non-shared clonotypes showed lower generation probabilities than clonotypes common to all four donors. Limited genetic and exposure-history diversity came from having few donors.

The sample taken for sequencing was memory CD8+ T cells sorted from blood. Subset: CD45RO+ cells pooled with CCR7-negative TemRA cells. This receptor was obtained from a young man in good health.

CDR3 sequence (DNA): TGCGCCAGCAGCCAAGAAGGGCCCTACGAGCAGTACTTC. Amino acid sequence: CASSQEGPYEQYF. The rearrangement uses TRBV4-1 and TRBJ2-7; no definite D call. Per germline, CDR1 MGHRA and CDR2 YSYEKL. Trimming took off 0 bases at V and 2 bases at J, with 5 bases between the two ends. This CDR3 region has 13 residues.